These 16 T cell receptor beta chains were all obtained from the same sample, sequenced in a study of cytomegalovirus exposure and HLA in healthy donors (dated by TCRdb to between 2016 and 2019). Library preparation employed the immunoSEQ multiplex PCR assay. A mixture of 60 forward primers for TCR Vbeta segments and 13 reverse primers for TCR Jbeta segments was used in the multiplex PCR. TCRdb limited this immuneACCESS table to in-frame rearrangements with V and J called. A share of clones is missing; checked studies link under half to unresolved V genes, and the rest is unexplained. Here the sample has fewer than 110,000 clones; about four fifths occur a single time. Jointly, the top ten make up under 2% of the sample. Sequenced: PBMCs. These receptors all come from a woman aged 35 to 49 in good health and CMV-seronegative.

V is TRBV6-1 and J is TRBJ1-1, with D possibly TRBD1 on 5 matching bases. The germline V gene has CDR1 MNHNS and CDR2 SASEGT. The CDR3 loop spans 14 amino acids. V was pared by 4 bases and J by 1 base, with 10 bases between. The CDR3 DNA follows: TGTGCCAGCAGTGTCAGGCAGGGGAACACTGAAGCTTTCTTT. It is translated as CASSVRQGNTEAFF.

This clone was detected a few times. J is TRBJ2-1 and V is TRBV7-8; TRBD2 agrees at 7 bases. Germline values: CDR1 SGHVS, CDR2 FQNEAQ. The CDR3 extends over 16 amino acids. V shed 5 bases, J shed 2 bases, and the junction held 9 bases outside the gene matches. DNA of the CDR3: TGTGCCAGCAGCCGGAAAGCGGGATTAACCTACAATGAGCAGTTCTTC. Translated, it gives CASSRKAGLTYNEQFF.

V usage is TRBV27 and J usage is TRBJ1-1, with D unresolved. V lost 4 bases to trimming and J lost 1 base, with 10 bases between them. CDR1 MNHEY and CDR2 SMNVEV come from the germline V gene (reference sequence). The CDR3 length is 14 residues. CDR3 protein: CASSSPEGNTEAFF. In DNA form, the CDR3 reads TGTGCCAGCAGTTCCCCAGAGGGGAACACTGAAGCTTTCTTT.

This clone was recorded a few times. In DNA, the CDR3 is TGTGCCAGCAGCTTCCTACAGGGTGCTGAAGCTTTCTTT. Translation gives CASSFLQGAEAFF. V is TRBV7-9 and J is TRBJ1-1, with a weak D call TRBD1 (6 bases). Germline V gene lookup returns CDR1 SEHNR and CDR2 FQNEAQ (reference sequence). Trimming removed 3 bases at V and 6 bases at J, with 11 bases between. CDR3 length: 13 residues.

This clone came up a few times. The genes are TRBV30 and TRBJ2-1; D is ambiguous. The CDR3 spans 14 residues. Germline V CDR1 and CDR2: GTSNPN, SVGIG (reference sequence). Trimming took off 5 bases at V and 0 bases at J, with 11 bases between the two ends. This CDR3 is CAWVEASSYNEQFF. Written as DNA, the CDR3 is TGTGCCTGGGTCGAGGCCAGCTCCTACAATGAGCAGTTCTTC.

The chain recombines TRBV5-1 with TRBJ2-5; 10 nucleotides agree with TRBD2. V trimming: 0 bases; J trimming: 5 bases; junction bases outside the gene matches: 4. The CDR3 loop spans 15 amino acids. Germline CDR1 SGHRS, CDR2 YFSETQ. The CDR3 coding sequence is TGCGCCAGCAGCTTGGATTCTAGCGGGAGTGAGACCCAGTACTTC. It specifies CASSLDSSGSETQYF.

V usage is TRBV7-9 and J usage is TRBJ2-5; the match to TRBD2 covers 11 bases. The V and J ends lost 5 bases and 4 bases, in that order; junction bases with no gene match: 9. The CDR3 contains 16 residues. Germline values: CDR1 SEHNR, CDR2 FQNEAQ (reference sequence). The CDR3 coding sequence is TGTGCCAGCAGCGTACTAGCGGGGGCGACCCGAGAGACCCAGTACTTC. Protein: CASSVLAGATRETQYF.

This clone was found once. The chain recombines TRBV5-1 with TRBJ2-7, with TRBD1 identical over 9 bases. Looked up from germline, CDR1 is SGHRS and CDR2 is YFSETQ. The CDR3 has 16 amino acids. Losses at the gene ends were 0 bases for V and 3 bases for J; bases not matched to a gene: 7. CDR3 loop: CASSLADRGGIYEQYF. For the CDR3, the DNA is TGCGCCAGCAGCTTGGCAGACAGGGGGGGGATCTACGAGCAGTACTTC.

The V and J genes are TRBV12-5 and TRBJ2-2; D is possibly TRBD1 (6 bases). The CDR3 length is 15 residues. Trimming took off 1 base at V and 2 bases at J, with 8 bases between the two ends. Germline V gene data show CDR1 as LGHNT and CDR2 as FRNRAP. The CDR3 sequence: CASGLGRGNTGELFF. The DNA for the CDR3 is TGTGCTAGTGGTTTGGGCAGGGGAAACACCGGGGAGCTGTTTTTT.

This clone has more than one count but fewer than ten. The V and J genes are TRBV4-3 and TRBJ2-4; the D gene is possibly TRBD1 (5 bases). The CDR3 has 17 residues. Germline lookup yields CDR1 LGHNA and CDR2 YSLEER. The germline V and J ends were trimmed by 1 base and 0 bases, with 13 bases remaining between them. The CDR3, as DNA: TGCGCCAGCAGCCAAGGGGCGCGAGGACAAGCCAAAAACATTCAGTACTTC. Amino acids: CASSQGARGQAKNIQYF.

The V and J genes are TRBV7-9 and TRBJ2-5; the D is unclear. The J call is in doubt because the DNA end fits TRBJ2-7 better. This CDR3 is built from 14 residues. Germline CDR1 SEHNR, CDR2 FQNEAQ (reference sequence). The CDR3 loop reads CASSLGDFNYEQYF. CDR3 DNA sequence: TGTGCCAGCAGCTTAGGTGACTTTAACTACGAGCAGTACTTC.

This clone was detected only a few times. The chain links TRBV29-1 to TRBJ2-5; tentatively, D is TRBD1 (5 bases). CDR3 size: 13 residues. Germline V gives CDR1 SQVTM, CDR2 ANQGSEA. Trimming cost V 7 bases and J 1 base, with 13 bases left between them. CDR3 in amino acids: CSAEGQGQETQYF. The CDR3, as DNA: TGCAGCGCCGAAGGGCAGGGCCAAGAGACCCAGTACTTC.

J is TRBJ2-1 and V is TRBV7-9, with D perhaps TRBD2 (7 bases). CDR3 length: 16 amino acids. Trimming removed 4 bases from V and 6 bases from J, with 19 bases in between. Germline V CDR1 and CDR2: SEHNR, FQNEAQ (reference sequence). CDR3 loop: CASSSLEGGGPNEQFF. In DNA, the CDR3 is TGTGCCAGCAGCTCCCTGGAGGGGGGGGGCCCCAATGAGCAGTTCTTC.

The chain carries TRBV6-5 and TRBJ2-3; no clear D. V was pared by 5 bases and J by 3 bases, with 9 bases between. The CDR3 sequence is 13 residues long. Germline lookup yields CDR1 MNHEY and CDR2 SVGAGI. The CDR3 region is CASSVPGTDTQYF. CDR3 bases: TGTGCCAGCAGTGTCCCAGGTACAGATACGCAGTATTTT.

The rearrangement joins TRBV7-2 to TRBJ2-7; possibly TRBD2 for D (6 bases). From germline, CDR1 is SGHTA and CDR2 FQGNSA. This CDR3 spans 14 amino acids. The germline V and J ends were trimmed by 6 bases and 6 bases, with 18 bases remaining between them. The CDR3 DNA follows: TGTGCCAGCAGGGAGCCTGGGGGAGGTGGCGAGCAGTACTTC. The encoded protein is CASREPGGGGEQYF.

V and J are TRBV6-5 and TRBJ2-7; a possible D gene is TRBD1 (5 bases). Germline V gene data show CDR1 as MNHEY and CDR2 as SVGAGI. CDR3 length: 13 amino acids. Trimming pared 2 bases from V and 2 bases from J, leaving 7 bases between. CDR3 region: CASSYDRTYEQYF. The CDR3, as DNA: TGTGCCAGCAGTTACGACAGAACCTACGAGCAGTACTTC.